These 27 T cell receptor beta chains share one sample of origin, sequenced in a study of blood T cell repertoires in COVID-19 (TCRdb year 2020). To prepare the library, the immunoSEQ multiplex PCR assay was applied. As stored in TCRdb, this immuneACCESS dataset retains in-frame rearrangements with V and J assigned. A fraction of the clones does not appear; measured against another copy, unresolved V genes explain less than half of the discrepancy, and the remainder lacks a known reason. The sample includes 150,000 to 200,000 clones, with roughly four fifths observed a single time. The top ten clonotypes cover about an eighth of the sample. Sequenced input: PBMCs or T cells enriched from blood (not recorded which). The source of these receptors is a man aged 50 to 60 who had recovered from COVID-19.

The chain is built from TRBV7-6 and TRBJ1-1, with D hard to call. Germline CDR1 reads SGHVS; CDR2 reads FNYEAQ. The V end lost 3 bases, the J end lost 5 bases, and 13 bases lay between the germline ends. CDR3 size: 14 residues. The CDR3 here is CASSFDTTVTEAFF. Written as DNA, the CDR3 is TGTGCCAGCAGCTTTGATACCACAGTGACTGAAGCTTTCTTT.

The chain joins TRBV6-1 to TRBJ2-3; 13 nucleotides agree with TRBD2. Germline V gene sequence: CDR1 MNHNS, CDR2 SASEGT. After removal of 4 bases from V and 3 bases from J, the junction contained 7 bases not matched to a gene. This CDR3 region has 17 residues. As DNA, the CDR3 is TGTGCCAGCAGTGCCGGACCACTAGCGGGGGGGACAGATACGCAGTATTTT. Translated: CASSAGPLAGGTDTQYF.

The V call is TRBV18, the J call TRBJ1-5; D remains ambiguous. V gave up 6 bases and J gave up 6 bases, with 9 bases separating them. Germline CDR1 is KGHSH and CDR2 is LQKENI. This CDR3 comprises 12 residues. CDR3 region: CASSSGRQPQHF. CDR3 in DNA: TGTGCCAGCTCCTCTGGGCGTCAGCCCCAGCATTTT.

The chain couples TRBV9 to TRBJ2-1, with TRBD2 matching over 8 bases. V shed 2 bases, J shed 9 bases, and the junction held 13 bases outside the gene matches. Germline V gene lookup returns CDR1 SGDLS and CDR2 YYNGEE. The CDR3 spans 16 residues. The CDR3: CASSVALRGADSEQFF. In DNA, the CDR3 is TGTGCCAGCAGCGTGGCGCTGCGGGGGGCCGATAGTGAGCAGTTCTTC.

The rearrangement uses TRBV10-1 and TRBJ2-1; TRBD2 aligns across 7 bases. Germline V gives CDR1 WNHNN, CDR2 SYGVQD (reference sequence). J lost 3 bases, V lost 1 base, and 9 bases had no gene match. This CDR3 region has 17 residues. As DNA, the CDR3 is TGCGCCAGCAGTGAGTTGGTCTCTAGCGGTGTCTACAATGAGCAGTTCTTC. This gives the protein CASSELVSSGVYNEQFF.

This clone has just one count. This chain uses TRBV19 with TRBJ2-1; 14 bases align to TRBD2. V gave up 6 bases and J gave up 10 bases; unmatched junction bases: 8. This CDR3 comprises 15 residues. Germline V gives CDR1 LNHDA, CDR2 SQIVND (reference sequence). The CDR3 region is CASRTGLAGGTEQFF. The CDR3 nucleotides are TGTGCCAGTAGGACAGGACTAGCGGGGGGAACCGAGCAGTTCTTC.

The chain has TRBV7-3 and TRBJ2-3, with D unclear. Trimming took 1 base from V and 0 from J, leaving 8 bases between them. CDR1 is SGHTA, CDR2 FQGTGA, per germline. The CDR3 contains 15 residues. In DNA, the CDR3 is TGTGCCAGCAGCTTAAGCGGTACTAGCACAGATACGCAGTATTTT. The encoded protein is CASSLSGTSTDTQYF. The full variable domain, in which reference TRBV7-3 and TRBJ2-3 provide the parts outside the CDR3, is GAGVSQTPSNKVTEKGKYVELRCDPISGHTALYWYRQSLGQGPEFLIYFQGTGAADDSGLPNDRFFAVRPEGSVSTLKIQRTERGDSAVYLCASSLSGTSTDTQYFGPGTRLTVL.

This clone appeared once. The chain uses TRBV30 and TRBJ1-1, with D perhaps TRBD1 (6 bases). This CDR3 comprises 13 residues. Germline V gene lookup returns CDR1 GTSNPN and CDR2 SVGIG (reference sequence). Trimming cost V 7 bases and J 4 bases, with 16 bases left between them. CDR3 loop: CASIPYRVTEAFF. The CDR3 region has the DNA TGTGCCTCGATACCCTACAGGGTCACTGAAGCTTTCTTT.

The chain uses TRBV3-1 (or the pseudogene TRBV3-2) and TRBJ1-5; tentatively, D is TRBD1 (5 bases). From germline, CDR1 is LGHDT and CDR2 YNNKEL (reference sequence). This CDR3 has 16 residues. Trimming left V 1 base short and J 7 bases short, with 17 bases between. CDR3 region: CASSQVGQGVGQPQHF. CDR3 DNA: TGTGCCAGCAGCCAAGTCGGTCAGGGTGTCGGGCAGCCCCAGCATTTT.

The CDR3, as DNA: TGTGCCAGCCGGGGACTTAATGAAAAACTGTTTTTT. This sequence encodes CASRGLNEKLFF. This rearrangement joins TRBV4-2 to TRBJ1-4; D possibly corresponds to TRBD1 (5 bases). With 8 bases removed from V and 4 bases from J, the gap between germline ends came to 8 bases. The CDR3 loop spans 12 amino acids. Per the germline V gene, CDR1 is LGHNA and CDR2 is YNFKEQ.

The chain recombines TRBV5-1 with TRBJ2-2; D is uncertain. The CDR3 totals 14 residues. Per the germline V gene, CDR1 is SGHRS and CDR2 is YFSETQ. The V end lost 0 bases, the J end lost 1 base, and 4 bases lay between the germline ends. The CDR3 is CASSLGQNTGELFF. CDR3 bases: TGCGCCAGCAGCTTGGGGCAGAACACCGGGGAGCTGTTTTTT.

This rearrangement joins TRBV27 to TRBJ1-1; TRBD1 agrees at 7 bases. J was trimmed by 8 bases and V by 6 bases; bases with no gene match: 6. This CDR3 is built from 12 residues. Germline CDR1 is MNHEY and CDR2 is SMNVEV (reference sequence). The CDR3 DNA is TGTGCCAGCAGCCACAGGGGAGGCGAAGCTTTCTTT. Translation gives CASSHRGGEAFF.

This clone appeared once. V is TRBV6-5 and J is TRBJ2-7, with 11 nucleotides matching TRBD1. The junction had 9 bases not matched to a gene; V was cut back by 6 bases and J by 5 bases. This CDR3 contains 15 residues. Per germline, CDR1 MNHEY and CDR2 SVGAGI. The CDR3 DNA is TGTGCCAGCAGCTCTCCTCCGGGACAGGGGGACGAGCAGTACTTC. It yields the protein CASSSPPGQGDEQYF.

The chain carries TRBV10-1 and TRBJ1-5, with a tentative D call TRBD1 (5 bases). Germline CDR1 WNHNN, CDR2 SYGVQD (reference sequence). The CDR3 is 14 amino acids. Deletions cut 5 bases from V and 9 bases from J, with 17 bases between. The CDR3 here is CASSLETDRRPQHF. DNA for the CDR3: TGCGCCAGCAGTCTAGAGACAGACCGGCGGCCCCAGCATTTT.

This chain links TRBV6-4 with TRBJ1-4; weak D call: TRBD1 (5 bases). Germline assignment: CDR1 MRHNA and CDR2 SNTAGT. Trimming stripped 6 bases from V and 8 bases from J, with 19 bases between. The CDR3 is 15 amino acids. CDR3 amino acids: CASSVNGGEAEKLFF. CDR3 DNA: TGTGCCAGCAGCGTTAACGGAGGGGAGGCAGAAAAACTGTTTTTT.

In regard to this clone: The same CDR3 also results from other DNA sequences found in this sample. This chain connects TRBV19 to TRBJ1-2; 8 bases are shared with TRBD1. The CDR3 has 13 residues. Per the germline V gene, CDR1 is LNHDA and CDR2 is SQIVND (reference sequence). V lost 5 bases and J lost 4; bases outside the gene matches: 3. The CDR3 coding sequence is TGTGCCAGTAGTCCCACAGGGGGCTATGGCTACACCTTC. Protein product: CASSPTGGYGYTF.

This clone was picked up a small number of times. The gene calls are TRBV27 and TRBJ1-1; D may be TRBD1 (6 bases). CDR3 length equals 14 residues. Germline V lookup: CDR1 MNHEY, CDR2 SMNVEV (reference sequence). V dropped 4 bases and J dropped 0 bases, with 9 bases sitting between them. CDR3 DNA sequence: TGTGCCAGCAGTTCACAGGGCATGAACACTGAAGCTTTCTTT. It encodes CASSSQGMNTEAFF.

A few counts support this clone. The V gene is TRBV6-5, the J gene TRBJ1-1, with D unclear. This CDR3 contains 13 residues. Germline CDR1 reads MNHEY; CDR2 reads SVGAGI. V was trimmed by 6 bases and J by 4 bases, leaving 12 bases between them. CDR3 nucleotide sequence: TGTGCCAGCAGGGCGACATGGCGCACTGAAGCTTTCTTT. This gives the protein CASRATWRTEAFF.

This clone appeared a single time. The junction and the germline gene differ at one end; a read error may be behind it. The rearrangement uses TRBV7-2 and TRBJ1-2, with D uncertain. Germline lookup yields CDR1 SGHTA and CDR2 FQGNSA. CDR3 length equals 11 residues. In DNA form, the CDR3 reads TGTGCCAGCAGCCTTGCGGAATTACCGGCCTTC. Translation: CASSLAELPAF.

The V call is TRBV7-3, the J call TRBJ2-1, with D perhaps matching TRBD1 (5 bases). The CDR3 has 12 residues. Germline CDR1 SGHTA, CDR2 FQGTGA. V lost 5 bases and J lost 15, with 17 bases in between. CDR3 coding DNA: TGTGCCAGCAGCGACGAGCAGGGTCCAACGTTCTTC. Its protein is CASSDEQGPTFF.

The rearrangement joins TRBV7-2 to TRBJ1-4, with D possibly matching TRBD1 (6 bases). Germline V gives CDR1 SGHTA, CDR2 FQGNSA. Trimming took off 5 bases at V and 4 bases at J, with 11 bases between the two ends. CDR3 size: 14 residues. CDR3 DNA: TGTGCCAGCAGCCAGGGGCCTTATAATGAAAAACTGTTTTTT. Translated, it gives CASSQGPYNEKLFF.

This chain joins TRBV29-1 and TRBJ1-1; D remains unclear. The CDR3 consists of 11 residues. Germline V lookup: CDR1 SQVTM, CDR2 ANQGSEA. The ends were cut back, 0 bases at V and 7 bases at J, with 6 bases in the middle. The chain's CDR3 is CSVEDSYEAFF. DNA for the CDR3: TGCAGCGTTGAAGACAGTTATGAAGCTTTCTTT.

J is TRBJ2-5 and V is TRBV7-2, with 11 bases aligning to TRBD2. Germline CDR1 reads SGHTA; CDR2 reads FQGNSA. CDR3 size: 15 residues. Losses at the gene ends were 1 base for V and 4 bases for J; bases not matched to a gene: 2. The CDR3 region has the DNA TGTGCCAGCAGCTTAGTACTAGCGGGGGTAGAGACCCAGTACTTC. This gives the protein CASSLVLAGVETQYF.

This sequence joins TRBV6-2 or TRBV6-3 and TRBJ1-5; 9 positions match TRBD1. The CDR3 is made up of 18 amino acids. Trimming took 0 bases from V and 1 from J; bases not matched to a gene: 7. CDR1 and CDR2 from the germline V gene are MNHEY and SVGEGT. CDR3 in amino acids: CASSYSLGTGSSNQPQHF. The CDR3 DNA follows: TGTGCCAGCAGTTACTCACTGGGGACAGGGTCGAGCAATCAGCCCCAGCATTTT.

The chain employs TRBV28 and TRBJ2-2; D is ambiguous. The CDR3 totals 11 residues. Deletions cut 6 bases from V and 3 bases from J, with 2 bases between. The V gene's germline CDR1 is MDHEN and CDR2 SYDVKM. CDR3 coding DNA: TGTGCCAGCAGCTACACCGGGGAGCTGTTTTTT. Encoded protein: CASSYTGELFF.

The chain combines TRBV13 with TRBJ2-7; the D gene is possibly TRBD1 (6 bases). V dropped 1 base and J dropped 2 bases, with 15 bases sitting between them. Germline V gene data show CDR1 as PRHDT and CDR2 as FYEKMQ (reference sequence). This CDR3 region has 16 residues. The CDR3 bases are TGTGCCAGCAGCTTAGCCCCAGGGGCAAGGGCCTACGAGCAGTACTTC. Residues: CASSLAPGARAYEQYF. Drawing the rest from reference TRBV13 and TRBJ2-7, the complete variable domain is AAGVIQSPRHLIKEKRETATLKCYPIPRHDTVYWYQQGPGQDPQFLISFYEKMQSDKGSIPDRFSAQQFSDYHSELNMSSLELGDSALYFCASSLAPGARAYEQYFGPGTRLTVT.

The CDR3 DNA reads as TGTGCCAGTAGCCCGGTACAGGGAGGCAATCAGCCCCAGCATTTT. It is translated as CASSPVQGGNQPQHF. The rearrangement uses TRBV19 and TRBJ1-5, with D maybe TRBD1 (6 bases). CDR3 length equals 15 residues. V dropped 6 bases and J dropped 2 bases, with 14 bases sitting between them. CDR1 LNHDA and CDR2 SQIVND come from the germline V gene (reference sequence).